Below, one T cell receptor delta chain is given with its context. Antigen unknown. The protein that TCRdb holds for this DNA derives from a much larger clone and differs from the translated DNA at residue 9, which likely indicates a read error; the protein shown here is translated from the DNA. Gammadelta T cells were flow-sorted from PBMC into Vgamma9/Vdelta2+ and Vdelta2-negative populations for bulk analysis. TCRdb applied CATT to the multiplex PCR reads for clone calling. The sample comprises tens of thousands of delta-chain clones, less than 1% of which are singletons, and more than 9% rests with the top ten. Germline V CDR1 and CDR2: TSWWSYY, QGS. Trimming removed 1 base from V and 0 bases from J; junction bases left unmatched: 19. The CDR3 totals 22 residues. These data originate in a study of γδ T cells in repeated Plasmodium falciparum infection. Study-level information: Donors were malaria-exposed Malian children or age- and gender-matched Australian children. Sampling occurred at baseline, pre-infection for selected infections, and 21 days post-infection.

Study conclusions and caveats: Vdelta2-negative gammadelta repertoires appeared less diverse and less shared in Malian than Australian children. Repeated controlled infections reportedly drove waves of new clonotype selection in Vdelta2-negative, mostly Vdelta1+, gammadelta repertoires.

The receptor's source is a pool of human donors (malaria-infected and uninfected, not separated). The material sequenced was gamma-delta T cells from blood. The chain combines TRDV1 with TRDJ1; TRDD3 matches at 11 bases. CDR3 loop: CALGERREAGGYQGSYTDKLIF. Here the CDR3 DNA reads TGTGCTCTTGGGGAACGGAGGGAGGCTGGGGGATACCAAGGGTCGTACACCGATAAACTCATCTTT.